This entry lists 14 T cell receptor beta chains sequenced from one sample in a study of T cells after yellow fever vaccination. TCRdb re-called the 5' RACE reads with MiXCR, one entry per CDR3 protein. Of about 580,000 distinct CDR3 sequences listed, around 16% are singletons. Sequenced material: PBMCs, taken 5 days after the first yellow fever vaccination. These TCRs come from a man younger than 35 who received the YFV17D yellow fever vaccine.

The V and J genes are TRBV20-1 and TRBJ2-7, with 9 positions matching TRBD2. This CDR3 spans 12 amino acids. The germline gives CDR1 DFQATT, CDR2 SNEGSKA (reference sequence). The CDR3 DNA reads as TGCAGGGTTAGCGGGGGCCCCTACGAGCAGTACGTC. As protein: CRVSGGPYEQYV.

A single count supports this clonotype. The chain joins TRBV12-3 or TRBV12-4 to TRBJ1-5, with TRBD1 as a possible D gene (5 bases). Trimming cost V 3 bases and J 12 bases, with 9 bases left between them. This CDR3 region has 11 residues. The CDR3 is CASSFGTVQHF. CDR3 sequence (DNA): TGTGCCAGCAGTTTCGGGACGGTCCAGCATTTT.

This rearrangement joins TRBV20-1 to TRBJ2-7; 9 bases line up with TRBD1. Germline CDR1 and CDR2: DFQATT and SNEGSKA (reference sequence). Germline trimming cut 6 bases from V and 3 bases from J; bases unmatched to any gene: 9. The CDR3 sequence is 14 residues long. CDR3 bases: TGCAGTGCAACCGGACAGGGGATTGGCTACGAGCAGTACGTC. Translation gives CSATGQGIGYEQYV.

This clonotype was detected ten times or more. This chain links TRBV28 with TRBJ2-5; no clear D. V shed 5 bases and J shed 5 bases, with 9 bases lying between them. There are 12 residues in the CDR3. CDR1 MDHEN and CDR2 SYDVKM come from the germline V gene. The CDR3 DNA follows: TGTGCCAGCAGTCGAGGAACCGAGACCCAGTACTTC. Its protein is CASSRGTETQYF.

The rearrangement joins TRBV10-3 to TRBJ1-5, with 7 bases matching TRBD1. Germline CDR1 is ENHRY and CDR2 is SYGVKD. After removal of 4 bases from V and 6 bases from J, the junction contained 9 bases not matched to a gene. The CDR3 length is 15 residues. The CDR3 spells CAISVDRAVTQPQHF. Written as DNA, the CDR3 is TGTGCCATCAGTGTTGACAGGGCGGTTACTCAGCCCCAGCATTTT.

This clonotype was detected only a few times. This rearrangement joins TRBV5-8 to TRBJ1-6; no firm D call. Trimming stripped 0 bases from V and 10 bases from J, with 8 bases between. Germline V CDR1 and CDR2: SGHTS, YDEGEE. The CDR3 is made up of 13 amino acids. CDR3 DNA sequence: TGTGCCAGCAGCTTGGGGGATCGGTCACCCCTCCACTTT. Its translation: CASSLGDRSPLHF.

This clonotype was found a few times. The rearrangement links TRBV12-3 or TRBV12-4 to TRBJ2-3; D may be TRBD1 (6 bases). V was shortened by 3 bases and J by 1 base, with 14 bases between the two germline ends. The CDR3 loop spans 16 amino acids. The CDR3 spells CASSFRQGKGTDTQYF. In DNA, the CDR3 is TGTGCCAGCAGTTTTCGGCAGGGGAAGGGCACAGATACGCAGTATTTT.

The chain joins TRBV5-1 to TRBJ2-5; D tentatively reads TRBD1 or TRBD2 (5 bases each). The CDR3 has 16 amino acids. Deletions cut 4 bases from V and 5 bases from J, with 21 bases between. Germline V gene lookup returns CDR1 SGHRS and CDR2 YFSETQ. CDR3 sequence: CASSPGRRGSRETQYF. DNA for the CDR3: TGCGCCAGCAGCCCGGGACGCCGGGGATCCAGGGAGACCCAGTACTTC.

This clonotype was picked up a small number of times. The chain links TRBV20-1 to TRBJ2-3, with TRBD2 matching 8 bases. Trimming removed 6 bases from V and 3 bases from J; junction bases left unmatched: 8. Germline V lookup: CDR1 DFQATT, CDR2 SNEGSKA (reference sequence). This CDR3 has 14 amino acids. The CDR3 DNA sequence: TGCAGTGCCGCGCCGGGGGGGGCAACAGATACGCAGTATTTT. It translates to CSAAPGGATDTQYF.

The chain couples TRBV4-2 to TRBJ1-3; the D gene is possibly TRBD1 (5 bases). The CDR3 length is 17 residues. Germline V lookup: CDR1 LGHNA, CDR2 YNFKEQ. V was cut by 0 bases and J by 0 bases, with 12 bases left in between. The DNA of the CDR3 is TGTGCCAGCAGCCAAGAGTGGGGGGACTCCTCTGGAAACACCATATATTTT. Translating gives CASSQEWGDSSGNTIYF.

The V gene is TRBV10-3, the J gene TRBJ1-1, with a weak D call TRBD1 (5 bases). The CDR3 spans 16 residues. The V gene's germline CDR1 is ENHRY and CDR2 SYGVKD. V lost 2 bases and J lost 6, with 19 bases in between. This chain's CDR3 is CAISEGGGLRSAEAFF. CDR3 nucleotides: TGTGCCATCAGTGAGGGTGGGGGGTTAAGGTCGGCTGAAGCTTTCTTT.

The table lists this clonotype with a few counts. The chain carries TRBV19 and TRBJ2-5; 7 bases are a match to TRBD1. The CDR3 consists of 14 residues. In germline, CDR1 is LNHDA, CDR2 SQIVND (reference sequence). The J segment lost 7 bases and the V segment lost 3 bases, leaving 8 bases of the junction unmatched. CDR3 amino acids: CASSIELRDRTQYF. Here the CDR3 DNA reads TGTGCCAGTAGTATTGAACTAAGGGACAGGACCCAGTACTTC. Supplemented by reference TRBV19 and TRBJ2-5, the full variable domain reads DGGITQSPKYLFRKEGQNVTLSCEQNLNHDAMYWYRQDPGQGLRLIYYSQIVNDFQKGDIAEGYSVSREKKESFPLTVTSAQKNPTAFYLCASSIELRDRTQYFGPGTRLLVL.

V is TRBV12-3 or TRBV12-4 and J is TRBJ2-1; D possibly matches TRBD1 or TRBD2 (6 bases each). The CDR3 length is 16 residues. Trimming cost V 4 bases and J 9 bases, with 22 bases left between them. In DNA form, the CDR3 reads TGTGCCAGCAGTTCCCAGAAGGGGGGCCCCTTAGTTGAGCAGTTCTTC. This codes for CASSSQKGGPLVEQFF.

This clonotype appeared many times. The chain couples TRBV10-3 to TRBJ1-3; TRBD1 might be the D (6 bases). Deletions cut 6 bases from V and 1 base from J, with 13 bases between. The CDR3 has 15 amino acids. The germline V gene has CDR1 ENHRY and CDR2 SYGVKD. CDR3 sequence reads: CAIRLGGRSGNTIYF. The CDR3 DNA follows: TGTGCCATCAGACTCGGGGGGCGGTCTGGAAACACCATATATTTT.